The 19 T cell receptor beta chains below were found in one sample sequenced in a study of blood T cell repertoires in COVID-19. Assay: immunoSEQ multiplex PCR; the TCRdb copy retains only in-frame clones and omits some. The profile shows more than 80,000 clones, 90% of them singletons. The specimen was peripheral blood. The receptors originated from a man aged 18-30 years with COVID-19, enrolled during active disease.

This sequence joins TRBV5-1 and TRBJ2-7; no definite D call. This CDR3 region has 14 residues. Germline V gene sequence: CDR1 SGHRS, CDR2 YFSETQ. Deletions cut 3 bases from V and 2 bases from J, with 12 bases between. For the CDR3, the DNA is TGCGCCAGCAGCTCTCAGACGGGTACCTACGAGCAGTACTTC. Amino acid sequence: CASSSQTGTYEQYF.

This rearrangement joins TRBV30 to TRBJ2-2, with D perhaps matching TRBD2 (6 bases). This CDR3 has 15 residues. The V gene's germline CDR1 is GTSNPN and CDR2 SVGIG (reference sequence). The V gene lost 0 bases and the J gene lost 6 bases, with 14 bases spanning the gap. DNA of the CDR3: TGTGCCTGGAGTGTACTTGCGGGAAGGGCCGGGGAGCTGTTTTTT. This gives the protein CAWSVLAGRAGELFF.

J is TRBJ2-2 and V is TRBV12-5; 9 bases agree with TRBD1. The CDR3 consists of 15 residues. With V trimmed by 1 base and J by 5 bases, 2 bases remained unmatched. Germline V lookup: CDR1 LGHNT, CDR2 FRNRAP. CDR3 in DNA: TGTGCTAGTGGTTTGGGGACAGGGGTAACCGGGGAGCTGTTTTTT. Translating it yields CASGLGTGVTGELFF.

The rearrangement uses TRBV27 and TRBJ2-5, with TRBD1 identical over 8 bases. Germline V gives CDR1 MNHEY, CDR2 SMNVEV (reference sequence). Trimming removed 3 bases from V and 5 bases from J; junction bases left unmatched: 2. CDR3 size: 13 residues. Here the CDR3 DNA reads TGTGCCAGCAGTTTGACAGGGGTGGAGACCCAGTACTTC. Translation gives CASSLTGVETQYF.

The CDR3 nucleotides are TGTGCCAGCAGTTTCGGGGGACAGGGGAAAGAGACCCAGTACTTC. Its protein is CASSFGGQGKETQYF. The gene calls are TRBV28 and TRBJ2-5; 10 bases line up with TRBD1. V was pared by 3 bases and J by 3 bases, with 4 bases of the junction left unmatched. Germline assignment: CDR1 MDHEN and CDR2 SYDVKM. This CDR3 is built from 15 residues.

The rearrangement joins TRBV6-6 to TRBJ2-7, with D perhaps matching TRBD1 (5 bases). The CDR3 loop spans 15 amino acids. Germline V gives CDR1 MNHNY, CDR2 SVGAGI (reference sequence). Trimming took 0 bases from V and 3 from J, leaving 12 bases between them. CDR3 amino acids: CASSYSIVQVYEQYF. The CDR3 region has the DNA TGTGCCAGCAGTTACTCGATAGTACAGGTCTACGAGCAGTACTTC.

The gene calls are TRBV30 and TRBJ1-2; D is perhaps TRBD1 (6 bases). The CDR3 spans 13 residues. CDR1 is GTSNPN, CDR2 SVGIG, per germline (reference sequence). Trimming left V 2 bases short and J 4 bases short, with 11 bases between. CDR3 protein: CAWSQDRSYGYTF. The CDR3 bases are TGTGCCTGGAGTCAAGACAGGTCCTATGGCTACACCTTC.

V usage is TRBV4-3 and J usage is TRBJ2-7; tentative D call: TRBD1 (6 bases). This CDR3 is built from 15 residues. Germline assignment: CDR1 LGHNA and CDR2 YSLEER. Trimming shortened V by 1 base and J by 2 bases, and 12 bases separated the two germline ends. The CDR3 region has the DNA TGCGCCAGCAGCCAAGGGTCCGGGACACCCTACGAGCAGTACTTC. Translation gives CASSQGSGTPYEQYF.

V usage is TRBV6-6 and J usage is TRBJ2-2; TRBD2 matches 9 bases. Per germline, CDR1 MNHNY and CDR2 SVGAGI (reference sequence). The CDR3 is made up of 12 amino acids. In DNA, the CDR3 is TGTGTTGCGGGAGGGTACACCGGGGAGCTGTTTTTT. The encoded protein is CVAGGYTGELFF.

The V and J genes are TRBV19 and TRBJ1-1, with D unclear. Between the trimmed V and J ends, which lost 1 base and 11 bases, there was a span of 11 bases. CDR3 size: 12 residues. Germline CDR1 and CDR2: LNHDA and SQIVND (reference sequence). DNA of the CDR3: TGTGCCAGTAGTATAGTTGGCCTCGTGGCTTTCTTT. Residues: CASSIVGLVAFF.

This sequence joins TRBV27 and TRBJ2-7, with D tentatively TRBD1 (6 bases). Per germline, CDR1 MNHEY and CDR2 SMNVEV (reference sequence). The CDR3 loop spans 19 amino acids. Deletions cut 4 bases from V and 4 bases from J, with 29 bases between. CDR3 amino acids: CASSSHPPTGSSSEYEQYF. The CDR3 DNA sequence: TGTGCCAGCAGTTCCCACCCCCCGACAGGTTCCTCCTCTGAGTACGAGCAGTACTTC.

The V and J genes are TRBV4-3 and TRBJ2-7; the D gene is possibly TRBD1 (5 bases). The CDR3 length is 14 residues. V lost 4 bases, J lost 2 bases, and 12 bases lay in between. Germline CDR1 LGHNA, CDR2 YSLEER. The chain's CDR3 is CASSLGHGPYEQYF. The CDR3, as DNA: TGCGCCAGCAGCCTTGGACACGGCCCCTACGAGCAGTACTTC.

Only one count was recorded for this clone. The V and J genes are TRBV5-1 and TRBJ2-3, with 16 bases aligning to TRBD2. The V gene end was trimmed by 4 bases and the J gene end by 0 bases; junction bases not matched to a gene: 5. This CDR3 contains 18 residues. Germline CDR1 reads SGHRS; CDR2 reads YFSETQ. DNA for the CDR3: TGCGCCAGCAGCGGGGGACTAGCGGGAGGGCCCAGCACAGATACGCAGTATTTT. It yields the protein CASSGGLAGGPSTDTQYF.

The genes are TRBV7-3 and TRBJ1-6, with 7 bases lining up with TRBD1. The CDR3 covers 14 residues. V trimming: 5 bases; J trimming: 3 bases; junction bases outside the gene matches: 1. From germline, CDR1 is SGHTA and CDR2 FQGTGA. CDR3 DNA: TGTGCCAGCAGCAGGACAGGCTATAATTCACCCCTCCACTTT. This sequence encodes CASSRTGYNSPLHF. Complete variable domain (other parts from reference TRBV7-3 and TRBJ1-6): GAGVSQTPSNKVTEKGKYVELRCDPISGHTALYWYRQSLGQGPEFLIYFQGTGAADDSGLPNDRFFAVRPEGSVSTLKIQRTERGDSAVYLCASSRTGYNSPLHFGNGTRLTVT.

The CDR3 nucleotides read TGTGCCAGCAGTCGATGGACAGGGGGCTACGAGCAGTACTTC. This translates into CASSRWTGGYEQYF. V gene TRBV28 combines with J gene TRBJ2-7, with 10 bases identical to TRBD1. After removal of 5 bases from V and 3 bases from J, the junction contained 4 bases not matched to a gene. Germline CDR1 is MDHEN and CDR2 is SYDVKM. The CDR3 length is 14 residues. Combining the CDR3 with reference TRBV28 and TRBJ2-7 gives the whole variable domain DVKVTQSSRYLVKRTGEKVFLECVQDMDHENMFWYRQDPGLGLRLIYFSYDVKMKEKGDIPEGYSVSREKKERFSLILESASTNQTSMYLCASSRWTGGYEQYFGPGTRLTVT.

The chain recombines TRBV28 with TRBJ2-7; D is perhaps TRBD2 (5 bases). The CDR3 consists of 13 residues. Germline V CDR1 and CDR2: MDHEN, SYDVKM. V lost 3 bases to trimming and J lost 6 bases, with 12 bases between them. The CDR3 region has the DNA TGTGCCAGCAGTTTTTGGACTCAGTCCGAGCAGTACTTC. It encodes CASSFWTQSEQYF. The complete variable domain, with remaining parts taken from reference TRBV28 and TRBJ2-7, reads DVKVTQSSRYLVKRTGEKVFLECVQDMDHENMFWYRQDPGLGLRLIYFSYDVKMKEKGDIPEGYSVSREKKERFSLILESASTNQTSMYLCASSFWTQSEQYFGPGTRLTVT.

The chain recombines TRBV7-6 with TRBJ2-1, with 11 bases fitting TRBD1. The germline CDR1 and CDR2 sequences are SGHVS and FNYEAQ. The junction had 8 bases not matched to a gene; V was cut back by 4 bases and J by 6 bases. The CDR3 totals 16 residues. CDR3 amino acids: CASSSRRGQGVNEQFF. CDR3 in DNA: TGTGCCAGCAGCTCCCGTAGGGGACAGGGGGTCAATGAGCAGTTCTTC.

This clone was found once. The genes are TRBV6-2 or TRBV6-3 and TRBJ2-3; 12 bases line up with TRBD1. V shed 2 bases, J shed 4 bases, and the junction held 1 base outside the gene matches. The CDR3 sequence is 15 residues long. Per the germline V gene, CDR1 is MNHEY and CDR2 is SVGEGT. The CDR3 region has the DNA TGTGCCAGCAGTTACGGGACAGGGGGCGCAGATACGCAGTATTTT. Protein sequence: CASSYGTGGADTQYF.

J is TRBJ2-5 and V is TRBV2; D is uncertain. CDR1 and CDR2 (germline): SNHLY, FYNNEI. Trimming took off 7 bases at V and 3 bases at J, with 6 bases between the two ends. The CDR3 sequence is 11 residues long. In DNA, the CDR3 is TGTGCCAGCACTCCCGAAGAGACCCAGTACTTC. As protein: CASTPEETQYF.